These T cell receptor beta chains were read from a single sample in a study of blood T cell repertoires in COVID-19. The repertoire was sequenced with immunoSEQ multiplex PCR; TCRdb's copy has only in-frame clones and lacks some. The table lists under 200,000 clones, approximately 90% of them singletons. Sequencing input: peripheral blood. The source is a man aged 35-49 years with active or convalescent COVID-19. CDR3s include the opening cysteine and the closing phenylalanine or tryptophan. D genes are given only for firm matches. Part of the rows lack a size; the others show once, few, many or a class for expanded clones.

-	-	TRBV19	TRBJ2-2	TGTGCCAGTAGTATAAGTGACTCACTTGGCACCGGGGAGCTGTTTTTT	CASSISDSLGTGELFF
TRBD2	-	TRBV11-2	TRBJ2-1	TGTGCCAGCAGCTTAGACGGACTAGCGGCGGATGAGCAGTTCTTC	CASSLDGLAADEQFF
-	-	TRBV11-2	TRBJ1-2	TGTGCCAGCAGACGGCCAGGGCGGATTAACTATGGCTACACCTTC	CASRRPGRINYGYTF
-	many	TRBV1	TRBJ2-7	TGCACCAGCAGCCAAGTTTCCGCGGACTCAAGCTCCTACGAGCAGTACTTC	CTSSQVSADSSSYEQYF
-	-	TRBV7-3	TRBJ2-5	TGTGCCAGCAGCCCAAGGGCTGGGGGGAACCTACAAGAGACCCAGTACTTC	CASSPRAGGNLQETQYF
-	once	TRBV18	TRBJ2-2	TGTGCCAGCTCACCTAGCGCCTTTACCGGGGAGCTGTTTTTT	CASSPSAFTGELFF
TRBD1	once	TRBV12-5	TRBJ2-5	TGTGCTAGTGGTTTGGCAACCGGGACAGCACAAGAGACCCAGTACTTC	CASGLATGTAQETQYF
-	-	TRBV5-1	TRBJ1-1	TGCGCCAGCAGCTTAGGACGGGGGGAAACTGAAGCTTTCTTT	CASSLGRGETEAFF
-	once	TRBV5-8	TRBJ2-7	TGTGCCAGCAGCTTGGGCTACTACGAGCAGTACTTC	CASSLGYYEQYF
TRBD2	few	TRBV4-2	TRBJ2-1	TGTGCCAGCAGTTCAGCGGGGGAGCAGTTCTTC	CASSSAGEQFF
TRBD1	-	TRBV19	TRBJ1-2	TGTGCCAGTAGCCGTGGGGGACAGGGGAACTATGGCTACACCTTC	CASSRGGQGNYGYTF
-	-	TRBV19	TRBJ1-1	TGTGCCAGTAGTATAGATTTATATTGGGGGGACACTGAAGCTTTCTTT	CASSIDLYWGDTEAFF
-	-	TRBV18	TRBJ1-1	TGTGCCAGCTCGAGATCGGGGAACACTGAAGCTTTCTTT	CASSRSGNTEAFF
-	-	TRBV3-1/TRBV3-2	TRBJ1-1	TGTGCCAGCAGCCAGTTCGAGGGCACGCCGCGCCCCCAAGCTTTCTTT	CASSQFEGTPRPQAFF
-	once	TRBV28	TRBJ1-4	TGTGCCAGCAGTTTGGGTATAGGCCGCGGGGTGGGTGAAAAACTGTTTTTT	CASSLGIGRGVGEKLFF
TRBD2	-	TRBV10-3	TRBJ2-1	TGTGCCATCAGTGGTACGGGACTAGTCGGCGGCTTGAGTGAGCAGTTCTTC	CAISGTGLVGGLSEQFF
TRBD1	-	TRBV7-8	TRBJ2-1	TGTGCCAGCAGCTTAGTAGGACAGGGTGTGCTCAATGAGCAGTTCTTC	CASSLVGQGVLNEQFF
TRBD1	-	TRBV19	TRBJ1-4	TGTGCCACGTCTTCTATGAGACAGGGGCCCGTAAATGAAAAACTGTTTTTT	CATSSMRQGPVNEKLFF
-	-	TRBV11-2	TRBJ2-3	TGTGCCAGCAACGATTTAGCAGATACGCAGTATTTT	CASNDLADTQYF
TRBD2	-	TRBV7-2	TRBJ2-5	TGTGCCAGCAGCGAGGCTAGCGGGAGCGGAGAGACCCAGTACTTC	CASSEASGSGETQYF
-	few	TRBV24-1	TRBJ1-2	TGTGCCACCAGTTCTGTTTCAGGGTATGGCTACACCTTC	CATSSVSGYGYTF
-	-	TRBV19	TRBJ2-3	TGTGCCAGTAGTATAGGAGGGCGTGGGACAGATACGCAGTATTTT	CASSIGGRGTDTQYF
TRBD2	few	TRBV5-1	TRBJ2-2	TGCGCCAGCAGCTTGAGCGGGGGTGGCACCGGGGAGCTGTTTTTT	CASSLSGGGTGELFF
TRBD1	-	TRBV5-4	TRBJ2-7	TGTGCCAGCAGTCTGACAGGGGATCCCTACGAGCAGTACTTC	CASSLTGDPYEQYF
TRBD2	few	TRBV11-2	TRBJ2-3	TGTGCCAGCAGTCGACGCGGAGCGGGAGTCGCAGATACGCAGTATTTT	CASSRRGAGVADTQYF
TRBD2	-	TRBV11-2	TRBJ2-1	TGTGCCAGCAGCACCGTGGTTCGGACTAGCGGGATTGAGGAGCAGTTCTTC	CASSTVVRTSGIEEQFF
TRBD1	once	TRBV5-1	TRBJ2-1	TGCGCCAGCAGCGGCGGACAGGGGGCTGTCAATGAGCAGTTCTTC	CASSGGQGAVNEQFF
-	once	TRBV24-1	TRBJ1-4	TGTGCCACCAGTCCTGCAGGGGCAACTAATGAAAAACTGTTTTTT	CATSPAGATNEKLFF
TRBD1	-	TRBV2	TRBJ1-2	TGTGCCAGCAGTGAAGGGGGACAGGGGGAAGGAAAGGGCTACACCTTC	CASSEGGQGEGKGYTF
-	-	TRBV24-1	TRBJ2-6	TGTGCCACCAGTGATACAGGCGGGGCCAACGTCCTGACTTTC	CATSDTGGANVLTF
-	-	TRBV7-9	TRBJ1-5	TGTGCCAGCAGCTTAGTTCAGTCAGGGACAAGCAATCAGCCCCAGCATTTT	CASSLVQSGTSNQPQHF
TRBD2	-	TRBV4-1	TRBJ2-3	TGCGCCAGCAGCCGCACGAGTTCTAGCGGGAGGGGCACAGATACGCAGTATTTT	CASSRTSSSGRGTDTQYF
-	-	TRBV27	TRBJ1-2	TGTGCCAGCAGTTTAGTTTCATATCGAATAGGGGGAGGGGATAACTATGGCTACACCTTC	CASSLVSYRIGGGDNYGYTF
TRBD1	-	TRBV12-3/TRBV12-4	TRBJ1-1	TGTGCCAGCAGGACAGGGACGAACACTGAAGCTTTCTTT	CASRTGTNTEAFF
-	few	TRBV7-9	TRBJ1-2	TGTGCCAGCAGCTTAGCAGGGGAAGGCTATGGCTACACCTTC	CASSLAGEGYGYTF
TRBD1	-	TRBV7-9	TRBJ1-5	TGTGCCAGCAGCTCCGGGACAGGGAAACAGCCCCAGCATTTT	CASSSGTGKQPQHF
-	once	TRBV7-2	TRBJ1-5	TGTGCCAGCAGCTTAGGTCAGGGAAATCAGCCCCAGCATTTT	CASSLGQGNQPQHF
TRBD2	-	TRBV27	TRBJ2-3	TGTGCCAGCAGTTGGGCTAGCGGGACGCAGTATTTT	CASSWASGTQYF
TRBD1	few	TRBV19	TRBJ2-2	TGTGCCAGTAGTATTCAGGGGGCCAGAAACACCGGGGAGCTGTTTTTT	CASSIQGARNTGELFF
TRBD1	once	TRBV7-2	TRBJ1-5	TGTGCCAGCAGCCCCAGGGGGCCCCCCAATCAGCCCCAGCATTTT	CASSPRGPPNQPQHF
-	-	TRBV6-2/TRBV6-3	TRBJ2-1	TGTGCCAGCAGTCCGCGGCTTGAGCAGTTCTTC	CASSPRLEQFF
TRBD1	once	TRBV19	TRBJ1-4	TGTGCCAGCGCGTGGGGGACCCTGACAGGGATAAATGAAAAACTGTTTTTT	CASAWGTLTGINEKLFF
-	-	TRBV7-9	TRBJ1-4	TGTGCCAGCAGCTCCAGACAGGCTGAAAAACTGTTTTTT	CASSSRQAEKLFF
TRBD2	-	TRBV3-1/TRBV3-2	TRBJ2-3	TGTGCCAGCAGCCGACGGGGGGGCCTAGATACGCAGTATTTT	CASSRRGGLDTQYF
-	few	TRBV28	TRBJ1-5	TGTGCCTCCCGGGTTGGGAGTCAGCCCCAGCATTTT	CASRVGSQPQHF
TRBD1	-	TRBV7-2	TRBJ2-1	TGTGCCAGCAGCTTCGGGACAGCTTACAATGAGCAGTTCTTC	CASSFGTAYNEQFF
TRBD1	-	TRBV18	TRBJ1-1	TGTGCCAGCTCACCACCGGGACAGTCCAACACTGAAGCTTTCTTT	CASSPPGQSNTEAFF
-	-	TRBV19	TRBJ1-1	TGTGCCAGTAGCCTTTCCAGGGTCCTTAAGGGTGAAGCTTTCTTT	CASSLSRVLKGEAFF
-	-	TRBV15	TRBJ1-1	TGTGCCACCAGCAGAGGCGGGATCATGAACACTGAAGCTTTCTTT	CATSRGGIMNTEAFF
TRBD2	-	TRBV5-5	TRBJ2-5	TGTGCCAGCAGCTTGGGCCGGGGGGTACAAGAGACCCAGTACTTC	CASSLGRGVQETQYF
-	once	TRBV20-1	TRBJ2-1	TGCAGTGCTCAGCGGGACAATGAGCAGTTCTTC	CSAQRDNEQFF
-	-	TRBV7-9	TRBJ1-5	TGTGCCAGCAACCTCCTCCGTGGGGGCCGCCTAGGCGGCAATCAGCCCCAGCATTTT	CASNLLRGGRLGGNQPQHF
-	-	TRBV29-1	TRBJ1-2	TGCAGCGTGTTCGGACAGCGGGATACCCGTGGCTACACCTTC	CSVFGQRDTRGYTF
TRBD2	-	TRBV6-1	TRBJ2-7	TGTGCCAGCAGTGAACGGGAGGGGGCCTACGAGCAGTACTTC	CASSEREGAYEQYF
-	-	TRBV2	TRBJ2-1	TGTGCCAGCATCAGGGCCTCAAACTACAATGAGCAGTTCTTC	CASIRASNYNEQFF
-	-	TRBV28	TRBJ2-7	TGTGCCAGCATCCAGGCGGGGTCGGGCTACGAGCAGTACTTC	CASIQAGSGYEQYF
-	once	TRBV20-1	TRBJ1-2	TGCAGTGCGGTGGTGGGAGGTGGCTACACCTTC	CSAVVGGGYTF
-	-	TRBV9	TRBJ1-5	TGTGCCAGCAGCTTCGGGGGCAATCAGCCCCAGCATTTT	CASSFGGNQPQHF
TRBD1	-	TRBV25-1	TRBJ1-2	TGTGCCAGCAGTGAAGTCGGCAGGGGGGACTATGGCTACACCTTC	CASSEVGRGDYGYTF